Each of the 29 T cell receptor beta chains below was sequenced from the same sample in a study of STAT5B mutations in CD4+ large granular lymphocyte leukemia. Some clones are missing from TCRdb's copy, which holds only in-frame ones; the method was immunoSEQ multiplex PCR. The data contain approximately 30,000 clones, over 60% of them seen just once; the ten biggest clones take up 3% to 3.5%. Sample: CD4+ T cells from blood buffy coats. Every receptor here comes from a human donor in good health.

The chain joins TRBV27 to TRBJ1-3; weak D call: TRBD1 (6 bases). This CDR3 contains 14 residues. Trimming took off 6 bases at V and 4 bases at J, with 13 bases between the two ends. Germline V gene lookup returns CDR1 MNHEY and CDR2 SMNVEV (reference sequence). For the CDR3, the DNA is TGTGCCAGCAGACACAGGGCAGGGGGAAACACCATATATTTT. Its protein is CASRHRAGGNTIYF.

The rearrangement links TRBV7-2 to TRBJ1-2; D is undetermined. Trimming took off 1 base at V and 8 bases at J, with 8 bases between the two ends. CDR1 and CDR2 from the germline V gene are SGHTA and FQGNSA. The CDR3 totals 12 residues. The DNA for the CDR3 is TGTGCCAGCAGCTTAGTTGGGTGGGGCTACACCTTC. Amino acid sequence: CASSLVGWGYTF.

The CDR3 DNA is TGTGCCAGCAGCTTATATAGCGGGAGTTCCGGGGAGCTGTTTTTT. This sequence encodes CASSLYSGSSGELFF. This chain links TRBV7-2 with TRBJ2-2; TRBD2 agrees at 9 bases. With 2 bases clipped from V and 6 bases from J, the junction kept 4 bases outside the gene matches. Germline V gives CDR1 SGHTA, CDR2 FQGNSA. CDR3 length: 15 residues.

In this sample, this clone turned up a few times. The rearrangement uses TRBV19 and TRBJ1-1; possibly TRBD1 for D (6 bases). V was cut by 7 bases and J by 7 bases, with 16 bases left in between. This CDR3 spans 13 amino acids. Germline V gene data show CDR1 as LNHDA and CDR2 as SQIVND (reference sequence). The CDR3: CASTTHRAFEAFF. CDR3 coding DNA: TGTGCCAGTACCACTCACAGGGCCTTTGAAGCTTTCTTT.

The chain couples TRBV1 to TRBJ1-3; no check of the table's D call, TRBD1, against the DNA was made. TRBV1 is flagged as a pseudogene. The CDR3 is 16 amino acids. In DNA, the CDR3 is TGCACCAGCAGCCAAACCGGGACAGACTCTGGAAACACCATATATTTT. Translation: CTSSQTGTDSGNTIYF.

This clone occurred once. The chain employs TRBV18 and TRBJ1-1; 7 positions match TRBD1. This CDR3 region has 16 residues. The junction had 8 bases not matched to a gene; V was cut back by 1 base and J by 3 bases. Germline V CDR1 and CDR2: KGHSH, LQKENI. CDR3 sequence: CASSPRRQGMDTEAFF. The DNA for the CDR3 is TGTGCCAGCTCACCACGCCGACAGGGAATGGACACTGAAGCTTTCTTT.

This chain joins TRBV12-5 and TRBJ2-5; TRBD1 is a possible D gene (6 bases). V was trimmed by 1 base and J by 1 base, leaving 13 bases between them. This CDR3 region has 16 residues. The germline CDR1 and CDR2 sequences are LGHNT and FRNRAP. CDR3 in DNA: TGTGCTAGTGGTTTGGGGCAGGGGAACCTCCAAGAGACCCAGTACTTC. It translates to CASGLGQGNLQETQYF.

The chain is built from TRBV9 and TRBJ2-7, with 10 bases aligning to TRBD1. Germline CDR1 is SGDLS and CDR2 is YYNGEE. V lost 3 bases, J lost 5 bases, and 5 bases stayed unmatched. This CDR3 has 14 residues. The DNA for the CDR3 is TGTGCCAGCAGCGCCCGGGACAGGGGTAACGAGCAGTACTTC. Its protein product is CASSARDRGNEQYF.

The chain employs TRBV7-9 and TRBJ1-6, with 10 bases fitting TRBD1. Germline values: CDR1 SEHNR, CDR2 FQNEAQ (reference sequence). The CDR3 is made up of 16 amino acids. V lost 0 bases to trimming and J lost 10 bases; unmatched junction nucleotides: 6. The CDR3 here is CASSLAPDRGLSPLHF. CDR3 nucleotide sequence: TGTGCCAGCAGCTTAGCCCCCGACAGGGGGCTCTCACCCCTCCACTTT.

The V gene is TRBV11-2, the J gene TRBJ2-5, with 8 bases aligning to TRBD2. CDR1 and CDR2 from the germline V gene are SGHAT and FQNNGV. This CDR3 contains 15 residues. V gave up 5 bases and J gave up 5 bases; unmatched junction bases: 10. Written as DNA, the CDR3 is TGTGCCAGCAGCCCTCGTGGACTAGCACCGGAGACCCAGTACTTC. This sequence encodes CASSPRGLAPETQYF.

This rearrangement joins TRBV6-1 to TRBJ2-6; 8 bases agree with TRBD1. This CDR3 is 16 amino acids long. Per the germline V gene, CDR1 is MNHNS and CDR2 is SASEGT. The ends lost 2 bases at V and 3 bases at J; junction bases unmatched: 3. The CDR3 coding sequence is TGTGCCAGCAGTGAACAGGGGGCGCTTGGGGCCAACGTCCTGACTTTC. This encodes CASSEQGALGANVLTF.

V usage is TRBV7-6 and J usage is TRBJ2-1; the match to TRBD2 covers 9 bases. CDR3 length: 15 amino acids. V was pared by 5 bases and J by 4 bases, with 6 bases of the junction left unmatched. Germline V CDR1 and CDR2: SGHVS, FNYEAQ. The CDR3 spells CASSQTSGPYNEQFF. The CDR3 DNA follows: TGTGCCAGCAGCCAGACTAGCGGTCCGTACAATGAGCAGTTCTTC.

The chain combines TRBV9 with TRBJ2-1, with TRBD2 as a possible D gene (6 bases). V was trimmed by 4 bases and J by 6 bases, leaving 17 bases between them. This CDR3 region has 15 residues. Per the germline V gene, CDR1 is SGDLS and CDR2 is YYNGEE. CDR3 region: CASSQRSGATNEQFF. CDR3 DNA sequence: TGTGCCAGCAGCCAAAGGTCGGGAGCAACCAATGAGCAGTTCTTC.

The chain has TRBV4-2 and TRBJ2-2; D uncertain. Germline lookup yields CDR1 LGHNA and CDR2 YNFKEQ. CDR3 size: 16 residues. The germline V and J ends were trimmed by 2 bases and 2 bases, with 12 bases remaining between them. For the CDR3, the DNA is TGTGCCAGCAGCCAACTCCCAGGAATAAACACCGGGGAGCTGTTTTTT. This translates into CASSQLPGINTGELFF.

This chain joins TRBV7-2 and TRBJ2-1; 10 bases fit TRBD2. CDR1 is SGHTA, CDR2 FQGNSA, per germline. V lost 5 bases to trimming and J lost 6 bases; unmatched junction nucleotides: 7. This CDR3 has 15 amino acids. CDR3 bases: TGTGCCAGCAGCCCAATAGCGGGAGGAGGCAATGAGCAGTTCTTC. This gives the protein CASSPIAGGGNEQFF.

The chain has TRBV7-2 and TRBJ2-3; 8 nucleotides line up with TRBD1. Trimming at V came to 8 bases and at J to 3 bases, leaving 10 bases not matched to a gene. The germline CDR1 and CDR2 sequences are SGHTA and FQGNSA. The CDR3 is made up of 15 amino acids. CDR3 protein: CASGRQGLVTDTQYF. The CDR3 coding sequence is TGTGCCAGCGGTCGACAGGGGTTGGTGACAGATACGCAGTATTTT. Variable domain in full (rest from reference TRBV7-2 and TRBJ2-3): GAGVSQSPSNKVTEKGKDVELRCDPISGHTALYWYRQSLGQGLEFLIYFQGNSAPDKSGLPSDRFSAERTGGSVSTLTIQRTQQEDSAVYLCASGRQGLVTDTQYFGPGTRLTVL.

This clone was counted only a few times. V gene TRBV9 combines with J gene TRBJ1-6, with 7 bases aligning to TRBD1. The CDR3 is made up of 15 amino acids. J lost 8 bases, V lost 2 bases, and 7 bases had no gene match. Germline CDR1 SGDLS, CDR2 YYNGEE. Here the CDR3 DNA reads TGTGCCAGCAGCGTGACAGGGTTTAGGCATTCACCCCTCCACTTT. Translation: CASSVTGFRHSPLHF.

This rearrangement joins TRBV10-3 to TRBJ1-2; D is ambiguous. The CDR3 has 13 residues. Germline loops: CDR1 ENHRY, CDR2 SYGVKD. Trimming left V 6 bases short and J 8 bases short, with 16 bases between. The CDR3 DNA reads TGTGCCATCAGCGGACGGGGAGGGTTCGGCTACACCTTC. This codes for CAISGRGGFGYTF.

The genes are TRBV30 and TRBJ1-4, with D perhaps TRBD1 (5 bases). V was trimmed by 0 bases and J by 8 bases, leaving 16 bases between them. The CDR3 totals 15 residues. CDR1 is GTSNPN, CDR2 SVGIG, per germline (reference sequence). CDR3 sequence: CAWSVRGPAREKLFF. CDR3 nucleotides: TGTGCCTGGAGTGTTCGGGGCCCGGCCAGGGAAAAACTGTTTTTT.

The chain joins TRBV5-5 to TRBJ2-1, with TRBD1 as a possible D gene (6 bases). V was cut by 4 bases and J by 0 bases, with 11 bases left in between. Germline CDR1 reads SGHKS; CDR2 reads YYEKEE (reference sequence). The CDR3 runs 15 residues. In DNA form, the CDR3 reads TGTGCCAGCAGCCCGCAGGGGAGCTCCTACAATGAGCAGTTCTTC. Translating it yields CASSPQGSSYNEQFF.

The chain carries TRBV2 and TRBJ1-5; TRBD1 matches 7 bases. After removal of 6 bases from V and 3 bases from J, the junction contained 5 bases not matched to a gene. Germline V gene sequence: CDR1 SNHLY, CDR2 FYNNEI. This CDR3 is 14 amino acids long. The CDR3 sequence is CASRRGQPNQPQHF. The DNA for the CDR3 is TGTGCCAGCAGGAGGGGACAGCCCAATCAGCCCCAGCATTTT.

The V and J genes are TRBV5-1 and TRBJ2-3; no firm D call. CDR1 and CDR2 (germline): SGHRS, YFSETQ. The CDR3 sequence is 15 residues long. The V end was cut by 3 bases, the J end by 3 bases, with 14 bases between. The CDR3 DNA reads TGCGCCAGCAGCTCTGGTGGGGTAGGGACAGATACGCAGTATTTT. This translates into CASSSGGVGTDTQYF.

The gene calls are TRBV5-6 and TRBJ2-7; D is perhaps TRBD2 (6 bases). Germline V lookup: CDR1 SGHDT, CDR2 YYEEEE. V gave up 2 bases and J gave up 0 bases, with 18 bases separating them. This CDR3 has 17 residues. CDR3 amino acids: CASSFRILAASSYEQYF. In DNA, the CDR3 is TGTGCCAGCAGCTTTAGGATTTTAGCGGCTTCCTCCTACGAGCAGTACTTC.

This chain joins TRBV9 and TRBJ2-3; 7 bases line up with TRBD1. CDR1 SGDLS and CDR2 YYNGEE come from the germline V gene. V lost 0 bases and J lost 2; bases outside the gene matches: 12. This CDR3 is 18 amino acids long. CDR3 protein: CASSVGAGGRGHTDTQYF. The DNA for the CDR3 is TGTGCCAGCAGCGTAGGGGCAGGGGGAAGGGGACACACAGATACGCAGTATTTT.

V and J are TRBV28 and TRBJ2-7; weak D call: TRBD1 (6 bases). The CDR3 extends over 16 amino acids. V shed 4 bases and J shed 3 bases, with 19 bases lying between them. Germline V gene data show CDR1 as MDHEN and CDR2 as SYDVKM. CDR3 in amino acids: CASSSPGKQGHYEQYF. Written as DNA, the CDR3 is TGTGCCAGCAGTTCCCCCGGGAAACAGGGCCACTACGAGCAGTACTTC.

This sequence joins TRBV6-1 and TRBJ1-4, with D maybe TRBD1 (6 bases). Germline-derived CDR1 and CDR2 are MNHNS and SASEGT. Trimming left V 7 bases short and J 3 bases short, with 12 bases between. This CDR3 comprises 14 residues. CDR3 sequence (DNA): TGTGCCAGCAAGAGGACAGACTCTAATGAAAAACTGTTTTTT. Translating it yields CASKRTDSNEKLFF.

The chain uses TRBV6-6 and TRBJ2-2; 11 bases match TRBD2. This CDR3 region has 16 residues. Germline V gene sequence: CDR1 MNHNY, CDR2 SVGAGI (reference sequence). V shed 6 bases, J shed 3 bases, and the junction held 6 bases outside the gene matches. In DNA form, the CDR3 reads TGTGCCAGCAGAGCCGCGGGACTAGCGGACACCGGGGAGCTGTTTTTT. It specifies CASRAAGLADTGELFF.

V gene TRBV28 combines with J gene TRBJ2-3, with a weak D call TRBD1 (6 bases). V was clipped by 7 bases and J by 0 bases, with 14 bases between them. The CDR3 has 15 residues. The germline V gene has CDR1 MDHEN and CDR2 SYDVKM. The CDR3: CASNDLDSSTDTQYF. The CDR3 DNA reads as TGTGCCAGCAATGACCTGGACAGTAGCACAGATACGCAGTATTTT. Full variable domain (rest looked up from reference TRBV28 and TRBJ2-3): DVKVTQSSRYLVKRTGEKVFLECVQDMDHENMFWYRQDPGLGLRLIYFSYDVKMKEKGDIPEGYSVSREKKERFSLILESASTNQTSMYLCASNDLDSSTDTQYFGPGTRLTVL.

The rearrangement links TRBV7-2 to TRBJ2-5; tentatively, D is TRBD1 (6 bases). V was cut by 3 bases and J by 5 bases, with 13 bases left in between. CDR1 is SGHTA and CDR2 is FQGNSA in the germline V gene. The CDR3 extends over 14 amino acids. The CDR3 spells CASSFEARGETQYF. In DNA, the CDR3 is TGTGCCAGCAGCTTCGAGGCCAGGGGTGAGACCCAGTACTTC.